This T cell receptor (beta chain) was captured by sequencing in a study of T cell repertoires in cytomegalovirus infection. Study-level information: The public TCR beta signatures pointed to both CMV infection and matching HLA type.

Germline loops: CDR1 SGHVS, CDR2 FNYEAQ. The CDR3 covers 15 residues. The ends were cut back, 1 base at V and 4 bases at J, with 11 bases in the middle. Each CDR3 protein is one row after TCRdb ran MiXCR on the reads. The data show 500,000 or so distinct CDR3 sequences, about 17% seen once. This clonotype was seen repeatedly, ten times or more. Antigen unknown. Study-wide results and caveats: Clonotype analysis showed dominance of the ex vivo response by HLA-C-restricted CMV-specific TCR beta clonotypes.

This TCR came from a human donor in good health (CMV status not recorded). Some clones in this sample may be carry-over from other donors' samples. The gene calls are TRBV7-6 and TRBJ1-3; a possible D gene is TRBD1 (6 bases). Sequencing input: CD8+ T cells from PBMCs. In nucleotides, the CDR3 is TGTGCCAGCAGCTTAGGGCAGGGGCCGGGAAACACCATATATTTT. Its translation: CASSLGQGPGNTIYF. The entire variable domain, with the rest obtained from reference TRBV7-6 and TRBJ1-3, is as follows: GAGVSQSPRYKVTKRGQDVALRCDPISGHVSLYWYRQALGQGPEFLTYFNYEAQQDKSGLPNDRFSAERPEGSISTLTIQRTEQRDSAMYRCASSLGQGPGNTIYFGEGSWLTVV.